The clone carrying this TCR beta chain was recorded at least ten times. Here immunoSEQ multiplex PCR was the method, and the copy in TCRdb shows in-frame clones only, minus some. The table lists about 220,000 clones, about four fifths of them singletons. This sample was taken from a study of blood T cell repertoires in COVID-19. Turning to the study itself: PBMCs, B-cell-depleted T cells, or T cells provided the cDNA or gDNA that made up the material.

The CDR3 spans 15 residues. V shed 6 bases and J 2 bases; nucleotides not matched to a gene: 9. Germline lookup yields CDR1 MDHEN and CDR2 SYDVKM. This sequence originates from a woman between 25 and 40 years old who had recovered from COVID-19. Sequenced material: peripheral blood. This sequence joins TRBV28 and TRBJ1-1; the match to TRBD1 covers 7 bases. The CDR3 DNA reads TGTGCCAGCAGCCCAGCTCAGGGGGGAAACACTGAAGCTTTCTTT. Protein: CASSPAQGGNTEAFF.